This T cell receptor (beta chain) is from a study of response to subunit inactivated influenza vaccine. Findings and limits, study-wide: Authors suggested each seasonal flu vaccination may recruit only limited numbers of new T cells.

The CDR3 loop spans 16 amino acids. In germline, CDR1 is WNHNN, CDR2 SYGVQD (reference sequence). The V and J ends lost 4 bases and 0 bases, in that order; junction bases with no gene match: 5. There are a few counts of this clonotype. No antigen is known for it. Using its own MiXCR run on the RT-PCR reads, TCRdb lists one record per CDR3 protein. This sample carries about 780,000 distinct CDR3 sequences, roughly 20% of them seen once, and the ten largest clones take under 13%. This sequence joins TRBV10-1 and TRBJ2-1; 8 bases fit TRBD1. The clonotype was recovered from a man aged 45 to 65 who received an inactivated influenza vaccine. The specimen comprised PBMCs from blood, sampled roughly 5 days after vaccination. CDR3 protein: CASSVAGGASYNEQFF. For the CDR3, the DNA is TGCGCCAGCAGTGTGGCAGGGGGCGCCTCCTACAATGAGCAGTTCTTC.